Listed here are 9 T cell receptor beta chains from one sample, sequenced in a study of shared clonotypes between healthy human individuals. The assay was immunoSEQ multiplex PCR, and TCRdb's table has in-frame clones only and misses some. Of about half a million clones listed, 70% to 80% are singletons. The sequenced sample was PBMCs. Receptor source: a woman aged 40 to 50 in good health. Some clones in this sample may be carry-over from other donors' samples.

This clone has more than one count but fewer than ten. This chain uses TRBV7-8 with TRBJ1-1, with D possibly TRBD1 on 5 matching bases. V lost 5 bases and J 4 bases, leaving 14 bases between the germline ends. CDR1 and CDR2 from the germline V gene are SGHVS and FQNEAQ. The length of the CDR3 is 14 residues. The CDR3 here is CASSPMTGGTEAFF. The DNA for the CDR3 is TGTGCCAGCAGCCCGATGACTGGGGGCACTGAAGCTTTCTTT.

The chain is built from TRBV5-1 and TRBJ2-5; D may be TRBD1 (6 bases). The V gene's germline CDR1 is SGHRS and CDR2 YFSETQ. Trimming removed 1 base at V and 2 bases at J, with 12 bases between. CDR3 size: 15 residues. The CDR3 spells CASSLWGQGQETQYF. The CDR3 DNA is TGCGCCAGCAGCTTGTGGGGGCAGGGGCAAGAGACCCAGTACTTC.

The CDR3 sequence is CATSRDRPQPQHF. The DNA of the CDR3 is TGTGCCACCAGCAGAGATAGACCCCAGCCCCAGCATTTT. The gene calls are TRBV15 and TRBJ1-5; D not certain. Trimming pared 0 bases from V and 7 bases from J, leaving 7 bases between. CDR1 is LNHNV, CDR2 YYDKDF, per germline (reference sequence). This CDR3 has 13 amino acids.

This sequence joins TRBV9 and TRBJ2-7; D is perhaps TRBD1 (7 bases). V dropped 0 bases and J dropped 1 base, with 17 bases sitting between them. The V gene's germline CDR1 is SGDLS and CDR2 YYNGEE. The CDR3 runs 17 residues. This chain's CDR3 is CASSVGIGGTASYEQYF. CDR3 DNA: TGTGCCAGCAGCGTAGGTATTGGCGGGACAGCTTCCTACGAGCAGTACTTC.

This clone appeared a few times. This chain links TRBV6-5 with TRBJ2-7, with D unclear. This CDR3 spans 15 amino acids. Germline CDR1 is MNHEY and CDR2 is SVGAGI. The V gene lost 5 bases and the J gene lost 0 bases, with 14 bases spanning the gap. In DNA form, the CDR3 reads TGTGCCAGCAGTCGAAGCCCAGTTAACTCCTACGAGCAGTACTTC. Its protein product is CASSRSPVNSYEQYF.

V usage is TRBV28 and J usage is TRBJ1-3; D is unclear. The CDR3 has 15 amino acids. Trimming removed 4 bases at V and 6 bases at J, with 16 bases between. CDR1 MDHEN and CDR2 SYDVKM come from the germline V gene. CDR3 amino acids: CASSSLAGSINTIYF. CDR3 coding DNA: TGTGCCAGCAGTTCCCTTGCTGGTTCGATAAACACCATATATTTT.

The chain is built from TRBV6-1 and TRBJ2-6, with a tentative D call TRBD1 (6 bases). Germline V lookup: CDR1 MNHNS, CDR2 SASEGT. The CDR3 spans 15 residues. Between the trimmed V and J ends, which lost 7 bases and 3 bases, there was a span of 13 bases. Here the CDR3 DNA reads TGTGCCAGCAACAGGGCCGCTAGTGGGGCCAACGTCCTGACTTTC. Protein product: CASNRAASGANVLTF.

The rearrangement joins TRBV7-8 to TRBJ2-7, with 7 bases lining up with TRBD2. This CDR3 comprises 15 residues. Germline assignment: CDR1 SGHVS and CDR2 FQNEAQ. V was pared by 5 bases and J by 5 bases, with 12 bases of the junction left unmatched. CDR3 protein: CASSVTILAMDEQYF. The CDR3 bases are TGTGCCAGCAGCGTAACGATACTAGCGATGGACGAGCAGTACTTC. Using reference TRBV7-8 and TRBJ2-7 for the parts outside the CDR3, the full variable domain is GAGVSQSPRYKVAKRGQDVALRCDPISGHVSLFWYQQALGQGPEFLTYFQNEAQLDKSGLPSDRFFAERPEGSVSTLKIQRTQQEDSAVYLCASSVTILAMDEQYFGPGTRLTVT.

The chain combines TRBV28 with TRBJ1-2; D is undetermined. Deletions cut 8 bases from V and 8 bases from J, with 24 bases between. The CDR3 has 15 residues. The germline V gene has CDR1 MDHEN and CDR2 SYDVKM. The CDR3 DNA reads TGTGCCAGCCTCAAAGCCAGCAGGATAATGGGGGGCTACACCTTC. Its translation is CASLKASRIMGGYTF.